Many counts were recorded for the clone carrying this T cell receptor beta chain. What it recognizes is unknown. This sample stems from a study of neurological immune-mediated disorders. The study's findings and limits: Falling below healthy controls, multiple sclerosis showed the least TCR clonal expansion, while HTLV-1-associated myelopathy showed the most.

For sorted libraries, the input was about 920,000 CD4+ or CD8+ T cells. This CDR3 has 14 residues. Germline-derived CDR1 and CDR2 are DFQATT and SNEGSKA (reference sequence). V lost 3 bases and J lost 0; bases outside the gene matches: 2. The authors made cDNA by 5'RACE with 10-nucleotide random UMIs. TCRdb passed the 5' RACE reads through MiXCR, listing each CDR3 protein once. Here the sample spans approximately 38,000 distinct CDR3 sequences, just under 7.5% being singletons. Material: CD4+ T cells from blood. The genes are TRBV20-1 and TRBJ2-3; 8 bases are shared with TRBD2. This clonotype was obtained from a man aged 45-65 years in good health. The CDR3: CSASGRASTDTQYF. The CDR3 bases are TGCAGTGCTAGCGGGAGGGCTAGCACAGATACGCAGTATTTT.